This T cell receptor (beta chain) comes out of a study of Graves' ophthalmopathy and Graves' hyperthyroidism. The study's findings and limits: The model's ophthalmopathy progression predictions had just under 71% sensitivity and 72% to 80% specificity. Most thyroid-expanded clonotypes exceeding 0.001 frequency were also found in blood.

Eligible hyperthyroidism cases comprised new diagnoses of under 2 months' duration in individuals aged 18 to 65. Certain patients, namely those with other autoimmune diseases, uncontrolled infections, pregnancy or lactation, were excluded. This clonotype was counted ten times or more. Antigen: not known. RNA transcripts were the template, and TCR beta CDR3 regions were amplified from them. Following a first-round RT-PCR that used HTBI primers, a second-round multiplex PCR was carried out. TCRdb ran MiXCR on the multiplex PCR reads and lists one entry per CDR3 protein. Of over a million distinct CDR3 sequences in the sample, 35% to 45% are singletons; the top ten hold 11%. The CDR3 spans 15 residues. Germline V gene data show CDR1 as SQVTM and CDR2 as ANQGSEA. V lost 0 bases to trimming and J lost 1 base, with 13 bases between them.

Sequences were obtained from peripheral blood or thyroid tissue (not recorded which). This chain links TRBV29-1 with TRBJ2-7, with D possibly TRBD1 on 6 matching bases. This TCR derives from an adult man with Graves' hyperthyroidism. The CDR3 reads CSVEERDRPSYEQYF. CDR3 sequence (DNA): TGCAGCGTTGAAGAAAGAGACAGGCCATCCTACGAGCAGTACTTC.